The present T cell receptor (beta chain) was sequenced within a study of identical twins. Study outcomes and limitations: With monozygotic twins, out-of-frame TCR alpha sharing exceeded what models estimated. Because invariant MAIT and iNKT cells could be present, zero-insertion analyses could be partly confounded. Surplus twin overlap in beta out-of-frame sequences was less pronounced. Reduced insertions were recorded for abundant cord blood beta clonotypes, with no such pattern in memory repertoires.

The V and J ends lost 4 bases and 3 bases respectively, with 12 bases between them. Germline CDR1 DFQATT, CDR2 SNEGSKA (reference sequence). CDR3 length equals 13 residues. This clonotype was detected a few times. The antigen is undetermined. TCRdb re-derived calls from the 5' RACE reads in MiXCR, one entry per CDR3 protein. The data contain approximately 140,000 distinct CDR3 sequences, roughly 3.2% of them singletons. This clonotype was obtained from a man between 18 and 29 years old in good health. V usage is TRBV20-1 and J usage is TRBJ2-5; D might be TRBD2 (5 bases). Sequences were obtained from memory T cells sorted from blood. DNA for the CDR3: TGCAGTGCTATACCGCCCGGGGAAGAGACCCAGTACTTC. Translation gives CSAIPPGEETQYF.